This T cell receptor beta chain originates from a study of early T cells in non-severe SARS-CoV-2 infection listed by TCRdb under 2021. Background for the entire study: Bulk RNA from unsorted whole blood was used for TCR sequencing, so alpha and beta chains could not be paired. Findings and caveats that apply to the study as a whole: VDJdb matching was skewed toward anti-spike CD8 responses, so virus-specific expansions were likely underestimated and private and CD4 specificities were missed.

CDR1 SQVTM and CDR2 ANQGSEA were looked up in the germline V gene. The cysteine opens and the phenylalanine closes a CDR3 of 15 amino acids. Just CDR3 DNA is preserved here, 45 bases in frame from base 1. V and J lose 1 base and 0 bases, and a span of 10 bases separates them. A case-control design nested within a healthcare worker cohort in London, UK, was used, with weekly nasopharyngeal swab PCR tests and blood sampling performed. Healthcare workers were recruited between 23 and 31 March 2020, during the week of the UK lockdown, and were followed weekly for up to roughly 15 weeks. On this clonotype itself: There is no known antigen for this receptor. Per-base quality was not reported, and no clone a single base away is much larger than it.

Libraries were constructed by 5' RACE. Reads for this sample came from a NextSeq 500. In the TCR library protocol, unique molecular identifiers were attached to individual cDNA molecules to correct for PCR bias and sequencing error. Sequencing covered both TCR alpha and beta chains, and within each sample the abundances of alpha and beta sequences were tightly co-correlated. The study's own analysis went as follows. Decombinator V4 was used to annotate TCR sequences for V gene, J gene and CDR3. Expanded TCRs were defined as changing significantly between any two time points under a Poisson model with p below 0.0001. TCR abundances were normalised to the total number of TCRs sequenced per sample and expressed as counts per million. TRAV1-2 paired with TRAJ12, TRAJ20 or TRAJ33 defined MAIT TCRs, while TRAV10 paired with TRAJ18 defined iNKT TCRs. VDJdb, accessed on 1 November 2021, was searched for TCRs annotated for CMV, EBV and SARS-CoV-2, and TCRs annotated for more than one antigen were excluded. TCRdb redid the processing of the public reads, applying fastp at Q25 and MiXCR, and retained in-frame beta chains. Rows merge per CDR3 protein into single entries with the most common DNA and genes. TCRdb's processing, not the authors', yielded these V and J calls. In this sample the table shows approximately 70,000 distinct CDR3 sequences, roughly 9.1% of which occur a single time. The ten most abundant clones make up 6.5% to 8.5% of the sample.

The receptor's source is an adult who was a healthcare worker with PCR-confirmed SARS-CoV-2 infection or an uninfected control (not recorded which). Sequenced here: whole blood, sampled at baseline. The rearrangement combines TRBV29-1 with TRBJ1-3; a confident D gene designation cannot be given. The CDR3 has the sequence CSVEGRGSSGNTIYF. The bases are TGCAGCGTTGAAGGCCGAGGGTCCTCTGGAAACACCATATATTTT.